Listed here is a single T cell receptor beta chain. What it binds is unknown. This specimen comes from a study of T cells in Graves' hyperthyroidism and ophthalmopathy. Overall study results and limits: In blood, most of the thyroid clonotypes expanded above 0.001 were also present.

The CDR3 contains 15 residues. CDR1 is DFQATT and CDR2 is SNEGSKA in the germline V gene (reference sequence). The trim removed 5 bases at V and 2 bases at J, leaving 7 bases unmatched. Patients were aged 18 to 65, had disease duration under 2 months, and had newly diagnosed hyperthyroidism. Uncontrolled infection, other autoimmune disease, pregnancy or lactation led to exclusion. The blood sample predates any ophthalmopathy symptoms, coming from first hyperthyroidism diagnosis. Authors of the study amplified TCR beta CDR3 regions from RNA transcripts. Using the HTBI primer set, a first-round RT-PCR was run on the TCR CDR3. Via MiXCR, TCRdb re-called the multiplex PCR reads, giving one row per CDR3 protein. The table includes 280,000 or so distinct CDR3 sequences, roughly 15% detected once.

The J gene is TRBJ2-3, the V gene TRBV20-1; 10 bases align to TRBD2. The clonotype was recovered from a woman in her 50s with Graves' hyperthyroidism that later progressed to Graves' ophthalmopathy. The sample taken for sequencing was blood. The chain's CDR3 is CSAQGLADYTDTQYF. CDR3 DNA sequence: TGCAGTGCTCAAGGACTAGCGGACTACACAGATACGCAGTATTTT.